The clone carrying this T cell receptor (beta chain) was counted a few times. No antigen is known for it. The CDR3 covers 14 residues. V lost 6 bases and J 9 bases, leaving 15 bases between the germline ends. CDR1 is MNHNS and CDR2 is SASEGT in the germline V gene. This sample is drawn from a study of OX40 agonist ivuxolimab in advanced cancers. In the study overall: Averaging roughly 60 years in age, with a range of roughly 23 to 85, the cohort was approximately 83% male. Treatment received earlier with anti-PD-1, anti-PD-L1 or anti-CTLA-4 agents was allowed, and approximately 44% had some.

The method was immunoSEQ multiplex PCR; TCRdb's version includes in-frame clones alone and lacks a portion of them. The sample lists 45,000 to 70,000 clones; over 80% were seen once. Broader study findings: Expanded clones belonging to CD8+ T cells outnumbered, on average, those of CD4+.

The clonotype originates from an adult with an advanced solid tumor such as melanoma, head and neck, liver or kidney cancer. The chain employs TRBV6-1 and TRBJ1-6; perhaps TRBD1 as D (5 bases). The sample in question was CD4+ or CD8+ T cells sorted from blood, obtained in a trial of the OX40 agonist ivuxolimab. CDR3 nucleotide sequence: TGTGCCAGCAGCGCCCGGGACCTCTCTTCACCCCTCCACTTT. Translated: CASSARDLSSPLHF.